The following is a T cell receptor (beta chain) sequence with its context. Antigen unknown. This sample is part of a study of T cells in Graves' hyperthyroidism and ophthalmopathy. Regarding the study as a whole: A 13 V-J signature model discriminated ophthalmopathy versus stable hyperthyroidism.

Stable disease denoted Graves' hyperthyroidism without ophthalmopathy progression within 18 months. RNA transcripts gave rise to amplified TCR beta CDR3 regions. Researchers ran a first-round RT-PCR on the TCR CDR3 using the HTBI primer set. Via MiXCR, TCRdb re-called the multiplex PCR reads, giving one row per CDR3 protein. The sample has hundreds of thousands of distinct CDR3 sequences; 16% are singletons. The germline V gene encodes CDR1 LNHNV and CDR2 YYDKDF (reference sequence). Trimming removed 2 bases from V and 8 bases from J; junction bases left unmatched: 10. The CDR3 totals 16 residues. The V and J genes are TRBV15 and TRBJ2-2; 8 nucleotides align to TRBD2. The TCR sequence derives from a woman in her late teens or twenties with Graves' hyperthyroidism. Sequencing was performed on blood. CDR3 DNA: TGTGCCACCAGCAGATCGGGGGGGCCTATGGAAGGGGAGCTGTTTTTT. This codes for CATSRSGGPMEGELFF.